Presented here are 10 T cell receptor beta chains from one specimen sequenced in a study of monozygotic twins with inflammatory bowel disease. With the 5' RACE reads reprocessed, TCRdb shows one record per CDR3 protein and no DNA. The repertoire table contains around 210,000 distinct CDR3 sequences. Material: blood. The receptors shown here come from a human donor with ulcerative colitis or Crohn's disease, or a healthy co-twin of an affected twin (not recorded which).

The rearrangement joins TRBV29-1 to TRBJ1-2. Germline V CDR1 and CDR2: SQVTM, ANQGSEA. CDR3 size: 14 residues. The CDR3 is CSVDKGGDNYGYTF. The whole variable domain, remainder taken from reference TRBV29-1 and TRBJ1-2, is SAVISQKPSRDICQRGTSLTIQCQVDSQVTMMFWYRQQPGQSLTLIATANQGSEATYESGFVIDKFPISRPNLTFSTLTVSNMSPEDSSIYLCSVDKGGDNYGYTFGSGTRLTVV.

The chain is built from TRBV7-9 and TRBJ2-7; checking the TCRdb D call of TRBD1 is not possible without DNA. There are 16 residues in the CDR3. Germline V gives CDR1 SEHNR, CDR2 FQNEAQ (reference sequence). This chain's CDR3 is CASSSTRDSQTYEQYF.

The chain couples TRBV7-3 to TRBJ2-1; as DNA is missing, the TRBD2 call by TCRdb cannot be tested. CDR3 size: 16 residues. Looked up from germline, CDR1 is SGHTA and CDR2 is FQGTGA. This chain's CDR3 is CASSPFPGGPNLEQFF.

This rearrangement joins TRBV27 to TRBJ2-5; no DNA is available, so the TRBD2 call from TCRdb remains unchecked. The length of the CDR3 is 15 residues. The germline CDR1 and CDR2 sequences are MNHEY and SMNVEV (reference sequence). The CDR3 reads CASSLSGRAEETQYF.

The V call is TRBV7-2, the J call TRBJ2-2; TCRdb picks TRBD1, but there is no DNA to check that call. This CDR3 contains 14 residues. CDR1 and CDR2 from the germline V gene are SGHTA and FQGNSA. The CDR3 spells CASSLMGDTGELFF.

CDR3 in amino acids: CSAFRDNTMNTEAFF. The V and J genes are TRBV20-1 and TRBJ1-1; the D gene TCRdb calls, TRBD1, cannot be checked with no DNA. In germline, CDR1 is DFQATT, CDR2 SNEGSKA (reference sequence). The CDR3 is made up of 15 amino acids.

The chain joins TRBV7-8 to TRBJ1-5; lacking DNA, the TRBD1 call made by TCRdb goes unchecked. CDR3 size: 16 residues. Germline values: CDR1 SGHVS, CDR2 FQNEAQ. This CDR3 is CASSPWTGQGNQPQHF.

The chain combines TRBV27 with TRBJ1-2; TCRdb's D call, TRBD1, is unchecked because there is no DNA. CDR3 length: 14 amino acids. In germline, CDR1 is MNHEY, CDR2 SMNVEV (reference sequence). The CDR3 region is CASSPAGAVYGYTF.

The rearrangement uses TRBV7-2 and TRBJ1-1. Germline assignment: CDR1 SGHTA and CDR2 FQGNSA. This CDR3 spans 15 amino acids. This CDR3 reads CASSLAGGPNTEAFF.

The gene calls are TRBV30 and TRBJ1-1. Germline loops: CDR1 GTSNPN, CDR2 SVGIG (reference sequence). The CDR3 runs 13 residues. The chain's CDR3 is CAWSGLQYTEAFF.